The T cell receptor beta chain under discussion was sequenced for a study of beta chain features in type 1 diabetes. The isolated RNA, all of it, was reverse transcribed, so expressed TCRB transcripts were what got sequenced. Using immunoSEQ multiplex PCR, the repertoire was profiled, and TCRdb retains in-frame clones only, with some absent. The sample includes fewer than 16,000 clones, around 77% of them seen just once. Sorted CD4+ subsets: naive, central memory, regulatory, stem cell-like memory (CD45RO/CCR7/CD25/CD127/CD95/CD27 panel). Germline-derived CDR1 and CDR2 are MNHNS and SASEGT. The CDR3 totals 14 residues. V lost 8 bases, J lost 5 bases, and 10 bases stayed unmatched. Study findings and constraints: More deletions and fewer insertions at VDJ junctions were seen in type 1 diabetes patients. Moderate but significant shortening of TCRB CDR3s was recorded in all four CD4+ subsets from Type 1 diabetes patients. Healthy donors had naive, central memory and Treg TCRB repertoires that appeared less similar than those seen among patients.

This clone occurred a few times. Antigen specificity is unknown. The sequence came from a woman younger than 30 with type 1 diabetes. The chain uses TRBV6-1 and TRBJ2-5, with 8 bases aligning to TRBD2. What was sequenced was stem cell memory CD4+ T cells from blood. CDR3 protein: CASAGAGEGETQYF. The CDR3 region has the DNA TGTGCCAGCGCAGGAGCGGGAGAGGGGGAGACCCAGTACTTC.